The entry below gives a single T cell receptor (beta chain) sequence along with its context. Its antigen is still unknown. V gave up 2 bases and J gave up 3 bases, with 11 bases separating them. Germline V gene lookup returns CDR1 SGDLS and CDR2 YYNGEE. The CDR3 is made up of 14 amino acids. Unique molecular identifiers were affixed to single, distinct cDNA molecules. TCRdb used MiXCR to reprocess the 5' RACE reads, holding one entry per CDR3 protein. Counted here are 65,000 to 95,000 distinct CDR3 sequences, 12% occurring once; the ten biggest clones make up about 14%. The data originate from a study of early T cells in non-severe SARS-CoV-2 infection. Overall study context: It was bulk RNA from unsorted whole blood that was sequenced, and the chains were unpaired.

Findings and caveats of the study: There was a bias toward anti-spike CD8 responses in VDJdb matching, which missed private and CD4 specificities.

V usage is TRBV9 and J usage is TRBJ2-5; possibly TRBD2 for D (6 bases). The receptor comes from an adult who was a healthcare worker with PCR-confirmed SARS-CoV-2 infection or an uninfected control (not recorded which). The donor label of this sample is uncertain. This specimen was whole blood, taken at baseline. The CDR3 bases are TGTGCCAGCAGCGTTATGGGGACTGAAGAGACCCAGTACTTC. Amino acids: CASSVMGTEETQYF. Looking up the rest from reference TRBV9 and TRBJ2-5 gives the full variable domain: DSGVTQTPKHLITATGQRVTLRCSPRSGDLSVYWYQQSLDQGLQFLIQYYNGEERAKGNILERFSAQQFPDLHSELNLSSLELGDSALYFCASSVMGTEETQYFGPGTRLLVL.